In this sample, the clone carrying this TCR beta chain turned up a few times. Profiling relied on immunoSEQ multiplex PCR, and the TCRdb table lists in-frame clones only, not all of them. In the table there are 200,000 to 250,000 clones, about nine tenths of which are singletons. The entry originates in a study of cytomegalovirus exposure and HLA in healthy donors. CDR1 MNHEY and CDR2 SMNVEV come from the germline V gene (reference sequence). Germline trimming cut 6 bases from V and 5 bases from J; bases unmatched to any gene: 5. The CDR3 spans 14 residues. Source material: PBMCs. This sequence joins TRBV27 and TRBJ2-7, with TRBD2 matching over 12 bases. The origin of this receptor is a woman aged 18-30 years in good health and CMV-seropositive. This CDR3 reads CASRLAGGVNEQYF. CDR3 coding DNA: TGTGCCAGCAGACTAGCGGGAGGAGTGAACGAGCAGTACTTC.